One sample yielded the 15 T cell receptor beta chains listed below, sequenced in a study of blood T cell repertoires in COVID-19. Data came from immunoSEQ multiplex PCR; TCRdb stores just in-frame clones and leaves some out. The sample contains around 75,000 clones, 60% to 85% of which appear only once. Sequenced material: peripheral blood. Receptors originate from a woman of 80 years or more with active or convalescent COVID-19.

This clone was counted once. V usage is TRBV2 and J usage is TRBJ1-1; TRBD1 might be the D (5 bases). The V gene's germline CDR1 is SNHLY and CDR2 FYNNEI. V was trimmed by 4 bases and J by 5 bases, leaving 11 bases between them. The CDR3 spans 13 residues. The CDR3 DNA reads TGTGCCAGCAGTGGGCGGGGGGGTACTGAAGCTTTCTTT. Translated: CASSGRGGTEAFF.

The chain links TRBV18 to TRBJ2-7; 9 nucleotides agree with TRBD2. CDR1 is KGHSH and CDR2 is LQKENI in the germline V gene. This CDR3 has 14 residues. Trimming cost V 2 bases and J 6 bases; bases outside gene matches: 5. CDR3 DNA sequence: TGTGCCAGCTCACCAGCTAGCGGGATTAGCGAGCAGTACTTC. This codes for CASSPASGISEQYF.

The chain links TRBV7-2 to TRBJ2-1, with D hard to call. From germline, CDR1 is SGHTA and CDR2 FQGNSA. V was trimmed by 5 bases and J by 6 bases, leaving 8 bases between them. The CDR3 extends over 12 amino acids. This CDR3 is CASSPNTNEQFF. For the CDR3, the DNA is TGTGCCAGCAGCCCCAACACCAATGAGCAGTTCTTC.

The chain links TRBV19 to TRBJ2-5, with D possibly TRBD2 on 5 matching bases. The CDR3 covers 12 residues. V lost 1 base, J lost 5 bases, and 5 bases lay in between. CDR1 and CDR2 (germline): LNHDA, SQIVND (reference sequence). As DNA, the CDR3 is TGTGCCAGTAGTATAGCGGGGGAGACCCAGTACTTC. Protein: CASSIAGETQYF.

This clone was recorded a few times. The CDR3 nucleotides are TGTGCCAGCAGCCAAGCCGGCGGGACCTACCTGATTTCTGAAGCTTTCTTT. Residues: CASSQAGGTYLISEAFF. The chain carries TRBV3-1 (or the pseudogene TRBV3-2) and TRBJ1-1, with D possibly being TRBD1 (5 bases). Germline V CDR1 and CDR2: LGHDT, YNNKEL (reference sequence). The CDR3 is 17 amino acids. V lost 1 base and J 6 bases, leaving 21 bases between the germline ends.

V gene TRBV12-3 or TRBV12-4 combines with J gene TRBJ2-1, with no clear D. The CDR3 is 11 residues long. V shed 7 bases and J shed 2 bases, with 3 bases lying between them. The CDR3 loop is CASTAYNEQFF. CDR3 in DNA: TGTGCCAGCACGGCCTACAATGAGCAGTTCTTC.

The chain combines TRBV27 with TRBJ2-2; 11 bases line up with TRBD1. This CDR3 is built from 16 residues. The J segment lost 6 bases and the V segment lost 6 bases, leaving 9 bases of the junction unmatched. Germline CDR1 MNHEY, CDR2 SMNVEV (reference sequence). The chain's CDR3 is CASRELAGQGAGELFF. CDR3 coding DNA: TGTGCCAGCAGGGAGTTGGCGGGACAGGGGGCCGGGGAGCTGTTTTTT.

The chain is built from TRBV9 and TRBJ2-7; D might be TRBD2 (6 bases). The CDR3 covers 15 residues. With 0 bases removed from V and 6 bases from J, the gap between germline ends came to 16 bases. Germline V gene data show CDR1 as SGDLS and CDR2 as YYNGEE. CDR3 region: CASSVGGELRREQYF. CDR3 nucleotides: TGTGCCAGCAGCGTAGGGGGGGAGTTAAGGCGCGAGCAGTACTTC.

The CDR3 DNA follows: TGTGCCAGCAGCGTTACAGGGGCTAATTCACCCCTCCACTTT. It encodes CASSVTGANSPLHF. The chain is built from TRBV9 and TRBJ1-6; 7 bases match TRBD1. The trim removed 2 bases at V and 6 bases at J, leaving 2 bases unmatched. The germline V gene encodes CDR1 SGDLS and CDR2 YYNGEE. The CDR3 extends over 14 amino acids.

The V and J genes are TRBV5-1 and TRBJ2-7; 10 positions match TRBD1. After removal of 4 bases from V and 3 bases from J, the junction contained 10 bases not matched to a gene. Germline V gene lookup returns CDR1 SGHRS and CDR2 YFSETQ. The CDR3 has 16 amino acids. DNA for the CDR3: TGCGCCAGCAGCCCCCTCACCCGGACAGGGGGCTACGAGCAGTACTTC. This translates into CASSPLTRTGGYEQYF.

V usage is TRBV12-5 and J usage is TRBJ2-3; tentatively, D is TRBD2 (6 bases). Trimming pared 5 bases from V and 2 bases from J, leaving 14 bases between. The germline V gene encodes CDR1 LGHNT and CDR2 FRNRAP. The CDR3 is 15 amino acids. In DNA form, the CDR3 reads TGTGCTAGTGGTCTCTCGGAGGGGTTCACAGATACGCAGTATTTT. This encodes CASGLSEGFTDTQYF.

This rearrangement joins TRBV27 to TRBJ1-2; D may be TRBD1 (6 bases). V dropped 4 bases and J dropped 8 bases, with 17 bases sitting between them. Germline V gene sequence: CDR1 MNHEY, CDR2 SMNVEV (reference sequence). The CDR3 is 14 residues long. The CDR3 sequence: CASSSTTGFNGYTF. The CDR3 coding sequence is TGTGCCAGCAGTTCAACGACAGGATTTAACGGCTACACCTTC.

This sequence joins TRBV6-5 and TRBJ1-6; 11 bases map to TRBD1. Germline CDR1 and CDR2: MNHEY and SVGAGI. The CDR3 loop spans 14 amino acids. The trim removed 6 bases at V and 13 bases at J, leaving 8 bases unmatched. The CDR3 region has the DNA TGTGCCAGCAGACAGGGACAGGGGGGTAGTCCCCTCCACTTT. Its translation: CASRQGQGGSPLHF.

V and J are TRBV18 and TRBJ1-2; D is perhaps TRBD1 (6 bases). The CDR3 covers 14 residues. Trimming pared 3 bases from V and 6 bases from J, leaving 14 bases between. Looked up from germline, CDR1 is KGHSH and CDR2 is LQKENI. The CDR3 is CASSPDTGSDGYTF. CDR3 coding DNA: TGTGCCAGCTCACCCGATACAGGGTCTGATGGCTACACCTTC.

V usage is TRBV7-9 and J usage is TRBJ2-4; D possibly corresponds to TRBD2 (7 bases). Between the trimmed V and J ends, which lost 7 bases and 9 bases, there was a span of 13 bases. The CDR3 is made up of 12 amino acids. Germline values: CDR1 SEHNR, CDR2 FQNEAQ (reference sequence). The CDR3 here is CASNPGGGIQYF. The CDR3 DNA follows: TGTGCCAGCAACCCGGGGGGCGGCATTCAGTACTTC.